The TCR beta chain described here comes from a study of shared clonotypes between healthy human individuals. Study information: The donors, two women and a few men, were aged 18 to 49.

Measured with immunoSEQ multiplex PCR; TCRdb has only the in-frame clones, and not every one. Here the sample spans around 610,000 clones, approximately 96% being singletons. The naive CD8 subset, CD45RO-negative cells positively selected for CCR7, excluded terminally differentiated effector memory CD45RA+ cells. Specimen: naive CD8+ T cells sorted from blood. The receptor was derived from a woman aged 25 to 39 in good health.

The CDR3 DNA sequence: TGTGCCAGCAGTGATATAGGGGACGGTGAGCAGTACTTC. It yields the protein CASSDIGDGEQYF. The chain links TRBV2 to TRBJ2-7, with D perhaps matching TRBD1 or TRBD2 (5 bases each). This CDR3 is 13 amino acids long. The germline V and J ends were trimmed by 3 bases and 7 bases, with 13 bases remaining between them. The germline V gene has CDR1 SNHLY and CDR2 FYNNEI.